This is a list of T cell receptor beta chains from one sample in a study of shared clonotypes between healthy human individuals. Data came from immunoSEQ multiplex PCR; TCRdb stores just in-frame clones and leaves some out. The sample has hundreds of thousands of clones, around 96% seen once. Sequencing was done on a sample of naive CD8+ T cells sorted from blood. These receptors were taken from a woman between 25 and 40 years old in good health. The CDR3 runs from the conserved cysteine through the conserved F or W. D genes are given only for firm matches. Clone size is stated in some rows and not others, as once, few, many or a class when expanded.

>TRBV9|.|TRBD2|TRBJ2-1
CASSFSGRDYNEQFF
TGTGCCAGCAGCTTTAGCGGGAGGGACTACAATGAGCAGTTCTTC
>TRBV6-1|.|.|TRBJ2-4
CASSEALAGSKNIQYF
TGTGCCAGCAGTGAAGCGCTAGCAGGGTCCAAAAACATTCAGTACTTC
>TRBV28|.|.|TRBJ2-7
CASSAGDETYEQYF
TGTGCCAGCAGTGCCGGGGACGAGACCTACGAGCAGTACTTC
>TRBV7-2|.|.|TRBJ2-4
CASSPGLRGAKNIQYF
TGTGCCAGCAGCCCCGGACTACGTGGGGCCAAAAACATTCAGTACTTC
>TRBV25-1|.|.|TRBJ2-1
CASSGRLRQALYNEQFF
TGTGCCAGCAGTGGGAGGCTGAGACAGGCTTTATACAATGAGCAGTTCTTC
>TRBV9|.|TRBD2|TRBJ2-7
CASSPSGRAADEQYF
TGTGCCAGCAGCCCTAGCGGGAGGGCCGCTGACGAGCAGTACTTC
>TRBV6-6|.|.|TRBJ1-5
CASSTRGPQHF
TGTGCCAGCAGCACTAGGGGGCCCCAGCATTTT
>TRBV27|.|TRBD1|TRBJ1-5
CASSLTGGNQPQHF
TGTGCCAGCAGCCTTACAGGGGGCAATCAGCCCCAGCATTTT
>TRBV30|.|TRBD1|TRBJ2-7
CAWSLTGGPLEQYF
TGTGCCTGGAGTTTGACAGGGGGGCCTCTCGAGCAGTACTTC
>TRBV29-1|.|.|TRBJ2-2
CSVEWGAGLNTGELFF
TGCAGCGTGGAATGGGGGGCAGGTTTGAACACCGGGGAGCTGTTTTTT
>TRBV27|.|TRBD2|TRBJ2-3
CASSFGSGGSDTQYF
TGTGCCAGCAGTTTTGGGTCGGGAGGCTCAGATACGCAGTATTTT
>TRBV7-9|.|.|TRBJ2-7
CASTALQAYEQYF
TGTGCCAGCACCGCGTTACAGGCCTACGAGCAGTACTTC
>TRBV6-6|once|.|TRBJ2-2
CASSQFTGGDTGELFF
TGTGCCAGCAGCCAGTTCACCGGGGGTGACACCGGGGAGCTGTTTTTT
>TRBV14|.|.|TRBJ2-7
CASSQPGSYEQYF
TGTGCCAGCAGCCAACCAGGTTCCTACGAGCAGTACTTC
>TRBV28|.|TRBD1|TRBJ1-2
CASSLWGDRTNYGYTF
TGTGCCAGCAGTTTATGGGGGGACAGGACTAACTATGGCTACACCTTC
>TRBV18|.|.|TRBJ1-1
CASSRRDTYGRNTEAFF
TGTGCCAGCTCGCGAAGGGACACCTATGGCCGAAACACTGAAGCTTTCTTT
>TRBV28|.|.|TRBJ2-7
CASSSYMVGAYEQYF
TGTGCCAGCAGTTCATATATGGTCGGAGCCTACGAGCAGTACTTC
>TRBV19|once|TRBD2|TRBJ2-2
CASSISGSGAGELFF
TGTGCCAGTAGTATAAGCGGGAGCGGTGCCGGGGAGCTGTTTTTT
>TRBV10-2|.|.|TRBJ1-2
CASSEFQGANYGYTF
TGCGCCAGCAGTGAGTTTCAGGGTGCTAACTATGGCTACACCTTC
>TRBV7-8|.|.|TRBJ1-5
CASSLRATERPQHF
TGTGCCAGCAGCTTAAGGGCTACAGAGAGGCCCCAGCATTTT
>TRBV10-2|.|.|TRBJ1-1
CASTEGTEAFF
TGCGCCAGCACTGAGGGCACTGAAGCTTTCTTT
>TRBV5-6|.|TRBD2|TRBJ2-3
CASSLAGSGRSTDTQYF
TGTGCCAGCAGCTTGGCTGGTAGCGGGAGAAGCACAGATACGCAGTATTTT
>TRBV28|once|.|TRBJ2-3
CASSPPPGQDTDTQYF
TGTGCCAGCAGTCCACCCCCGGGACAAGACACAGATACGCAGTATTTT
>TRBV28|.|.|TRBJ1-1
CASTYDRTSNTEAFF
TGTGCCAGCACATACGACCGAACCTCAAACACTGAAGCTTTCTTT
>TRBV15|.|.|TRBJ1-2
CATSSPGTSYGYTF
TGCGCCACCAGCAGTCCCGGGACGTCGTATGGCTACACCTTC
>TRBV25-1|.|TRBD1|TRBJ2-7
CASSEMGQGYEQYF
TGTGCCAGCAGTGAAATGGGACAGGGCTACGAGCAGTACTTC
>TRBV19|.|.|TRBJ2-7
CASSPGQGGDYEQYF
TGTGCCAGTAGTCCTGGCCAGGGTGGTGACTACGAGCAGTACTTC
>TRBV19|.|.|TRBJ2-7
CASSIDREGEQYF
TGTGCCAGTAGTATAGATCGCGAGGGCGAGCAGTACTTC
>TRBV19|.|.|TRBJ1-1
CASTPGQFIGGWTEAFF
TGTGCCAGTACCCCCGGACAGTTTATCGGCGGGTGGACTGAAGCTTTCTTT
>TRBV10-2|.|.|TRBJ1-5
CASSEERSNQPQHF
TGCGCCAGCAGTGAGGAGAGGTCCAATCAGCCCCAGCATTTT
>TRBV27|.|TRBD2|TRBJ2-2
CASSFLAGGPDGELFF
TGTGCCAGCAGTTTCTTGGCGGGAGGGCCAGACGGGGAGCTGTTTTTT
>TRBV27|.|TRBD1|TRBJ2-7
CASSLSRTGWHEQYF
TGTGCCAGCAGTTTATCACGGACAGGGTGGCACGAGCAGTACTTC
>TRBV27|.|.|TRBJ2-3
CASSFIRGTDTQYF
TGTGCCAGCAGTTTTATAAGGGGAACAGATACGCAGTATTTT
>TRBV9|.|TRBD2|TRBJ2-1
CASSVFSSPGTNRYNEQFF
TGTGCCAGCAGCGTATTTAGCAGCCCCGGGACTAACCGATACAATGAGCAGTTCTTC
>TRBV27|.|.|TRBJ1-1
CASSYMNTEAFF
TGTGCCAGCAGTTACATGAACACTGAAGCTTTCTTT
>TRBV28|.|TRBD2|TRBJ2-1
CASSPPLREGRPEQFF
TGTGCCAGCAGCCCCCCCCTACGGGAGGGGCGCCCAGAGCAGTTCTTC
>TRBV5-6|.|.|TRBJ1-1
CASSLTGRNTEAFF
TGTGCCAGCAGCTTGACAGGCCGGAACACTGAAGCTTTCTTT
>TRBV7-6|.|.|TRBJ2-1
CASSPTRTGPKGGNEQFF
TGTGCCAGCAGCCCAACTCGCACGGGACCAAAGGGAGGCAATGAGCAGTTCTTC
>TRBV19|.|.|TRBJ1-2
CASSITADSSYYYGYTF
TGTGCCAGTAGTATCACGGCTGACAGTTCGTACTACTATGGCTACACCTTC
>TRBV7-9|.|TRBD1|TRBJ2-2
CASSLSPRGQDTGELFF
TGTGCCAGCAGCTTATCTCCGAGGGGGCAGGATACCGGGGAGCTGTTTTTT
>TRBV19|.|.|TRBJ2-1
CASSTRGGAYNEQFF
TGTGCCAGTAGTACAAGAGGGGGAGCCTACAATGAGCAGTTCTTC
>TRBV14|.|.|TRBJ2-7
CASSPPSGPRGEQYF
TGTGCCAGCAGCCCACCGTCCGGGCCCCGGGGAGAGCAGTACTTC
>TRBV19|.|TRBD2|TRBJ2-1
CASSRTSGVPNEQFF
TGTGCCAGTAGTAGGACTAGCGGGGTCCCCAATGAGCAGTTCTTC
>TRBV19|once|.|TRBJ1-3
CASSPSLQSLSGNTIYF
TGTGCCAGTAGTCCCAGCTTACAGAGTCTCTCTGGAAACACCATATATTTT
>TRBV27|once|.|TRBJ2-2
CASSFRLEGTGELFF
TGTGCCAGCAGTTTCAGACTGGAGGGGACCGGGGAGCTGTTTTTT
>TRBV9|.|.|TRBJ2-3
CASSATPDGPGTYTDTQYF
TGTGCCAGCAGCGCGACCCCGGACGGACCTGGCACATACACAGATACGCAGTATTTT